This is a list of T cell receptor beta chains from one sample in a study of beta chain features in type 1 diabetes. The table came from immunoSEQ multiplex PCR; TCRdb's copy has only in-frame clones and leaves some out. The sample yields over 40,000 clones, 66% seen once. Sequenced: Tregs from blood. All receptors derive from a young woman with type 1 diabetes. Both conserved end residues are part of each CDR3. Fields, in order: V gene, D gene, J gene, clone size, CDR3 DNA, CDR3 protein. A D gene is named only where the DNA matches it firmly. Rows may omit the clone size; those that give it use once, few, many or a size class.

>TRBV23-1|TRBD2|TRBJ2-1|once
TGCGCCAGCAGTTGGGGGAGGGGACGGGAAAATGAGCAGTTCTTC
CASSWGRGRENEQFF
>TRBV4-1|TRBD2|TRBJ2-3|.
TGCGCCAGCAGCCGGACTAGCGGGGGGGCAGATACGCAGTATTTT
CASSRTSGGADTQYF
>TRBV4-3|.|TRBJ2-7|.
TGCGCCAGCAGCCAAGTCCGGGACTTGCACTACGAGCAGTACTTC
CASSQVRDLHYEQYF
>TRBV28|.|TRBJ1-4|few
TGTGCCAGCAGTTCCTTAGCCGGAGGAAAACTGTTTTTT
CASSSLAGGKLFF
>TRBV7-9|TRBD1|TRBJ1-4|.
TGTGCCAGCAGCTTAGGGGACAGTATTGAAAAACTGTTTTTT
CASSLGDSIEKLFF
>TRBV11-2|.|TRBJ2-3|.
TGTGCCAGCAGCTTCGGGATGCGGGGCACAGATACGCAGTATTTT
CASSFGMRGTDTQYF
>TRBV11-2|.|TRBJ1-2|.
TGTGCCAGCAGCTCGACAGGATGGGATGGCTACACCTTC
CASSSTGWDGYTF
>TRBV10-3|TRBD2|TRBJ2-3|.
TGTGCCATCAGTGGACTAGCGGGGGGAGCAGATACGCAGTATTTT
CAISGLAGGADTQYF
>TRBV30|TRBD2|TRBJ2-2|.
TGTGCCTGGAGTCCCTTACTACTCGGGGGGGGATTCACCGGGGAGCTGTTTTTT
CAWSPLLLGGGFTGELFF
>TRBV18|.|TRBJ1-2|.
TGTGCCAGCTCACGCGAGGAGGGTGGCTACACCTTC
CASSREEGGYTF
>TRBV7-2|.|TRBJ2-4|few
TGTGCCAGCAGCCCCGGGGCCAAAAACATTCAGTACTTC
CASSPGAKNIQYF
>TRBV10-3|TRBD1|TRBJ2-1|few
TGTGCCATCAGTAAAACAGGGGACCCCCTATACAATGAGCAGTTCTTC
CAISKTGDPLYNEQFF
>TRBV6-6|.|TRBJ2-5|.
TGTGCCAGCAGGGCGGGGACGGGACAAGAGACCCAGTACTTC
CASRAGTGQETQYF
>TRBV5-6|.|TRBJ2-1|.
TGTGCCAGCACCTTCAGGATCGGGAGTAATTCCAATGAGCAGTTCTTC
CASTFRIGSNSNEQFF
>TRBV2|.|TRBJ2-2|.
TGTGCCAGCAGAATGGCAGGGCAAACCGGGGAGCTGTTTTTT
CASRMAGQTGELFF
>TRBV4-3|TRBD2|TRBJ2-3|.
TGCGCCAGCAGCCAAGGGCCCGGGGGGGCTATTCTCGCAGATACGCAGTATTTT
CASSQGPGGAILADTQYF
>TRBV7-2|.|TRBJ1-3|once
TGTGCCAGCAGGTTCGAACATGGAAACACCATATATTTT
CASRFEHGNTIYF
>TRBV7-2|.|TRBJ1-3|.
TGTGCCAGCAGCTTAGTATCCGGGGGAGGTGCTGGAAACACCATATATTTT
CASSLVSGGGAGNTIYF
>TRBV9|TRBD1|TRBJ1-2|once
TGTGCCAGCAGCGTGGGGACAGGGGACTATGGCTACACCTTC
CASSVGTGDYGYTF
>TRBV19|.|TRBJ1-2|.
TGTGCCAGTAGTGAAGGGAGGATTGCCTATGGCTACACCTTC
CASSEGRIAYGYTF
>TRBV11-2|.|TRBJ2-7|.
TGTGCCAGCAGCTTGCGGGCTGAGCGCCTTAGCTCCTACGAGCAGTACTTC
CASSLRAERLSSYEQYF
>TRBV29-1|TRBD2|TRBJ2-7|.
TGCAGCGCGACCGGGACTAGCGGGAGTTGGACCTACGAGCAGTACTTC
CSATGTSGSWTYEQYF
>TRBV7-2|.|TRBJ2-4|once
TGTGCCAGCAGCTTACAGGCAGTCTGGAACATTCAGTACTTC
CASSLQAVWNIQYF
>TRBV23-1|TRBD1|TRBJ1-5|.
TGCGCCAGCAGTCAGTACAGGGGGTTAAGTGGACAGCCCCAGCATTTT
CASSQYRGLSGQPQHF
>TRBV7-2|TRBD2|TRBJ2-7|.
TGTGCCAGCAGCCCTCGTGGGCTAGCGGGAGCCCGAACCTACGAGCAGTACTTC
CASSPRGLAGARTYEQYF
>TRBV29-1|TRBD1|TRBJ2-3|.
TGCAGCGCCTCGGGACAGGGAACGGATACGCAGTATTTT
CSASGQGTDTQYF
>TRBV7-9|.|TRBJ2-2|few
TGTGCCAGCAGCAAGGGGGACATAGTTCACACCGGGGAGCTGTTTTTT
CASSKGDIVHTGELFF